This entry concerns a single T cell receptor (beta chain). The antigen remains undetermined. Vbeta (60) and Jbeta (13) primers were used in the PCR. Assay used: immunoSEQ multiplex PCR; TCRdb lists only in-frame clones, some missing. The table includes 100,000 to 150,000 clones, about 78% detected once. The data derive from a study of cytomegalovirus exposure and HLA in healthy donors. Study context: Among the 350 to 500 donors who were genotyped, approximately 84% fell in the genetic ancestry cluster that is associated with self-reported Caucasian donors. Study observations and caveats: Later analysis showed TCR association rates varying by HLA locus, highest for DRB1 and lowest for HLA-C. The study dropped some indistinguishable V segments, TRBV6-2 and TRBV6-3 among them.

CDR3 length: 12 amino acids. Trimming cost V 5 bases and J 4 bases, with 6 bases left between them. From germline, CDR1 is SGHTA and CDR2 FQGNSA. For the donor in question, CMV serostatus went unrecorded. The V and J genes are TRBV7-2 and TRBJ1-3; D unresolved. The receptor was derived from a human donor in good health. The material sequenced was PBMCs. The CDR3 reads CASSPPGNTIYF. The CDR3 bases are TGTGCCAGCAGCCCTCCCGGAAACACCATATATTTT.